Presented here are 18 T cell receptor beta chains from one specimen sequenced in a study of cytomegalovirus exposure and HLA in healthy donors. The PCR made use of 60 Vbeta and 13 Jbeta primers. Sequenced by immunoSEQ multiplex PCR; TCRdb stores in-frame clones only, minus some. The data contain 200,000 to 300,000 clones, about four fifths of them singletons. Sequencing used PBMCs. The receptor set was obtained from a middle-aged woman in good health and CMV-seropositive.

The V call is TRBV10-3, the J call TRBJ2-7, with a possible D match to TRBD2 (5 bases). V lost 2 bases to trimming and J lost 0 bases, with 11 bases between them. Germline V gene sequence: CDR1 ENHRY, CDR2 SYGVKD. The length of the CDR3 is 15 residues. The CDR3 DNA is TGTGCCATCAGTGAGGTGGGAGCCATCTCCTACGAGCAGTACTTC. This encodes CAISEVGAISYEQYF.

The chain combines TRBV2 with TRBJ2-1; 10 nucleotides match TRBD2. The germline gives CDR1 SNHLY, CDR2 FYNNEI. CDR3 length: 14 residues. The V gene end was trimmed by 6 bases and the J gene end by 4 bases; junction bases not matched to a gene: 3. The CDR3 DNA sequence: TGTGCCAGCAGCAGGACTAGCGGATACAATGAGCAGTTCTTC. Translation gives CASSRTSGYNEQFF.

This clone was picked up one time. The J gene is TRBJ1-4, the V gene TRBV5-4; D is uncertain. Trimming stripped 0 bases from V and 3 bases from J, with 9 bases between. This CDR3 comprises 15 residues. Germline V gene sequence: CDR1 SGHNT, CDR2 YYREEE (reference sequence). CDR3: CASSLGWGANEKLFF. The DNA for the CDR3 is TGTGCCAGCAGCTTGGGGTGGGGAGCTAATGAAAAACTGTTTTTT.

Comments on this clone: The same CDR3 arises from other DNA sequences in this sample as well. This sequence joins TRBV28 and TRBJ1-5; 7 nucleotides align to TRBD1. The J segment lost 1 base and the V segment lost 6 bases, leaving 6 bases of the junction unmatched. The germline V gene has CDR1 MDHEN and CDR2 SYDVKM. The length of the CDR3 is 15 residues. The CDR3 DNA sequence: TGTGCCAGCAGCCCGACAGGGTACAGCAATCAGCCCCAGCATTTT. It yields the protein CASSPTGYSNQPQHF.

The chain is built from TRBV18 and TRBJ1-2; D remains ambiguous. The CDR3 runs 12 residues. Per the germline V gene, CDR1 is KGHSH and CDR2 is LQKENI. Trimming took off 0 bases at V and 5 bases at J, with 4 bases between the two ends. In DNA form, the CDR3 reads TGTGCCAGCTCACCACCCGGGTATGGCTACACCTTC. Residues: CASSPPGYGYTF.

The table lists this clone with a few counts. This rearrangement joins TRBV9 to TRBJ2-5; TRBD1 matches at 7 bases. The J call may be mistaken, given a closer DNA end match to TRBJ2-7. The V gene's germline CDR1 is SGDLS and CDR2 YYNGEE. The CDR3 length is 15 residues. The chain's CDR3 is CASSPAGGAFYEQYF. The CDR3 DNA reads as TGTGCCAGCAGCCCCGCAGGGGGAGCTTTCTACGAGCAGTACTTC.

The chain combines TRBV30 with TRBJ2-3; 9 positions agree with TRBD2. V lost 5 bases, J lost 1 base, and 4 bases stayed unmatched. Germline CDR1 is GTSNPN and CDR2 is SVGIG (reference sequence). The CDR3 length is 14 residues. The CDR3 loop reads CAWRSGRGTDTQYF. The DNA of the CDR3 is TGTGCCTGGCGTAGCGGGAGAGGCACAGATACGCAGTATTTT.

V gene TRBV10-3 combines with J gene TRBJ1-1; D gene ambiguous. Between the trimmed V and J ends, which lost 11 bases and 4 bases, there was a span of 20 bases. The CDR3 totals 14 residues. Per the germline V gene, CDR1 is ENHRY and CDR2 is SYGVKD. The CDR3 is CAVLEESISTEAFF. The CDR3 DNA reads as TGTGCCGTCTTAGAGGAATCCATTAGCACTGAAGCTTTCTTT.

The chain uses TRBV11-2 and TRBJ2-7; 10 bases align to TRBD2. There are 16 residues in the CDR3. From germline, CDR1 is SGHAT and CDR2 FQNNGV. The ends lost 9 bases at V and 4 bases at J; junction bases unmatched: 15. The CDR3 sequence is CASLPGDSGRSYEQYF. In nucleotides, the CDR3 is TGTGCCAGTCTCCCTGGGGATAGCGGGAGGTCGTACGAGCAGTACTTC.

This chain uses TRBV7-3 with TRBJ1-3; 7 bases are a match to TRBD1. J was trimmed by 2 bases and V by 5 bases; bases with no gene match: 3. This CDR3 has 14 amino acids. Germline-derived CDR1 and CDR2 are SGHTA and FQGTGA. The CDR3, as DNA: TGTGCCAGCAGCGCTACAGGGGCTGGAAACACCATATATTTT. Protein: CASSATGAGNTIYF.

The chain recombines TRBV9 with TRBJ1-6; unclear D gene. Germline CDR1 SGDLS, CDR2 YYNGEE. Deletions cut 2 bases from V and 6 bases from J, with 9 bases between. The CDR3 extends over 14 amino acids. The DNA for the CDR3 is TGTGCCAGCAGCGTGGCCCCTGGTAATTCACCCCTCCACTTT. It translates to CASSVAPGNSPLHF.

In this sample, this clone turned up a few times. The rearrangement uses TRBV5-6 and TRBJ1-1; no clear D gene. The CDR3 loop spans 15 amino acids. Trimming took off 1 base at V and 1 base at J, with 11 bases between the two ends. Germline V gene sequence: CDR1 SGHDT, CDR2 YYEEEE. The chain's CDR3 is CASSLMSGRNTEAFF. DNA for the CDR3: TGTGCCAGCAGCTTGATGTCCGGTCGGAACACTGAAGCTTTCTTT.

This sequence joins TRBV19 and TRBJ1-4; D might be TRBD1 (6 bases). The CDR3 spans 15 residues. Trimming took off 4 bases at V and 0 bases at J, with 9 bases between the two ends. Germline lookup yields CDR1 LNHDA and CDR2 SQIVND (reference sequence). The CDR3 DNA reads TGTGCCAGTAGTAGCGGACAGACAACTAATGAAAAACTGTTTTTT. As protein: CASSSGQTTNEKLFF.

CDR3 residues: CASSREFRYNEQFF. The CDR3 DNA reads as TGTGCCAGCAGTAGAGAGTTCAGGTACAATGAGCAGTTCTTC. The rearrangement joins TRBV6-1 to TRBJ2-1; D not certain. From germline, CDR1 is MNHNS and CDR2 SASEGT. The V and J ends lost 5 bases and 4 bases respectively, with 12 bases between them. This CDR3 region has 14 residues.

The V and J genes are TRBV27 and TRBJ1-2; D unresolved. Germline V gives CDR1 MNHEY, CDR2 SMNVEV (reference sequence). The V end was cut by 4 bases, the J end by 2 bases, with 17 bases between. The CDR3 contains 16 residues. The CDR3: CASSSPRGGQNYGYTF. The CDR3 DNA reads TGTGCCAGCAGTTCCCCCCGGGGAGGTCAAAACTATGGCTACACCTTC.

This chain joins TRBV28 and TRBJ1-5; 7 positions agree with TRBD1. Germline V gives CDR1 MDHEN, CDR2 SYDVKM. This CDR3 spans 14 amino acids. V trimming: 5 bases; J trimming: 5 bases; junction bases outside the gene matches: 6. The CDR3 DNA reads as TGTGCCAGCAGTCCCGGGACAGTCGATCAGCCCCAGCATTTT. Its translation: CASSPGTVDQPQHF.

This chain uses TRBV4-1 with TRBJ2-7, with D possibly matching TRBD1 (5 bases). Germline CDR1 is MGHRA and CDR2 is YSYEKL. This CDR3 has 14 residues. The ends were cut back, 0 bases at V and 9 bases at J, with 15 bases in the middle. CDR3 in amino acids: CASSQEDNFFGQYF. The DNA of the CDR3 is TGCGCCAGCAGCCAAGAGGACAATTTCTTCGGGCAGTACTTC.

The sample holds one count of this clone. V is TRBV19 and J is TRBJ1-1, with D unclear. V shed 6 bases and J shed 9 bases, with 14 bases lying between them. From germline, CDR1 is LNHDA and CDR2 SQIVND (reference sequence). There are 12 residues in the CDR3. CDR3 nucleotides: TGTGCCAGTAGCCCCTCTTCGGGAAAAGCTTTCTTT. Protein sequence: CASSPSSGKAFF. The full variable domain, rest sourced from reference TRBV19 and TRBJ1-1, is DGGITQSPKYLFRKEGQNVTLSCEQNLNHDAMYWYRQDPGQGLRLIYYSQIVNDFQKGDIAEGYSVSREKKESFPLTVTSAQKNPTAFYLCASSPSSGKAFFGQGTRLTVV.